Described below is a single T cell receptor beta chain sequence and its context. In the absence of a count, this clonotype is rated large (0.1 to 1%) from its frequency. It lacks a known antigen. The data belong to a study of GPR56 and killer-like receptors on CD4 memory cells (dated by TCRdb to about 2019). As for the study more broadly: According to the study's proposal, human CD4+ memory T-cell differentiation and cytokine production potential are marked by the progressive acquisition of KLRB1, KLRG1, GPR56 and then KLRF1. Healthy blood donors in the study were described as age-matched to the liver disease patients, whose median age was approximately 65 years. Here is what the overall study found, with its caveats: Overlap of TCR repertoires was especially pronounced between late populations 4 and 5, and partly extended to population 3. Rather than covering full repertoires, the diversity and similarity analyses were limited to the 100 most expanded clones in each population. The clones that dominated late populations 4 and 5 were also present in early populations 1 and 2, and the authors interpreted this finding as evidence for linear differentiation. Clonal frequency was low in the marker-negative population and increased progressively along the proposed pathway, with TCRbeta diversity decreasing accordingly.

TCRdb lists the instrument as Illumina HiSeq 2500. To build sequencing libraries, a previously published PCR protocol was used to amplify the recombined TCRbeta locus. The original methods were these. Reads whose average quality score was below 30 were removed, and the reads that remained were processed with IMSEQ. Clonotypes were defined by Vbeta gene, Jbeta gene and CDR3 amino acid sequence. To quantify how much the repertoires of different populations overlapped, the Morisita-Horn index was computed on the top 100 expanded clones. Renyi diversity profiles calculated on the top 100 expanded clones were used to evaluate clonal diversity. Following reprocessing of the reads by TCRdb, the data hold one row per CDR3 protein sequence and no DNA is available. The V and J calls come from TCRdb's annotation, not from the publication. For this sample, the table gives around 3,000 distinct CDR3 sequences. About 5.6% of the sample goes to the ten largest clones.

CDR1 SEHNR and CDR2 FQNEAQ are derived from the germline V gene (reference sequence). The CDR3 has 14 amino acids, counting the end cysteine and phenylalanine. No DNA sequence was recorded. Five KLR/GPR56-defined CD4+ populations were enriched by fluorescence-activated cell sorting before TCRbeta sequencing. To test a linear memory differentiation pathway, TCRbeta repertoires were sequenced from five CD4+ T-cell subsets defined by expression of KLRB1, KLRG1, GPR56 and KLRF1. TCR-sequenced cells came from peripheral blood of healthy control individuals, reported as five donors in the TCRbeta analysis figure. Heparinized peripheral blood was collected and all samples were processed within one hour of retrieval. Blood was diluted 1:2 in PBS, and peripheral blood mononuclear cells were then isolated from the diluted blood at room temperature by Biocoll density gradient centrifugation. Before flow sorting, CD4+ T cells were enriched from freshly isolated PBMCs by magnetic sorting with anti-CD4 MicroBeads. A BD FACSAria II was used to sort CD4+ T cells enriched from PBMCs of healthy donors according to marker expression. Surface staining used anti-KLRB1 clone 191B8, anti-KLRF1 clone 4A4.D10 and anti-KLRG1 clone REA261 antibodies from Miltenyi Biotec.

The V and J genes are TRBV7-9 and TRBJ1-2; no DNA is available, so the TRBD1 call from TCRdb remains unchecked. The sequence was obtained from a human donor in good health. The sequencing input was memory CD4+ T cells from blood. The CDR3 in this case is CASSANPGAYGYTF.